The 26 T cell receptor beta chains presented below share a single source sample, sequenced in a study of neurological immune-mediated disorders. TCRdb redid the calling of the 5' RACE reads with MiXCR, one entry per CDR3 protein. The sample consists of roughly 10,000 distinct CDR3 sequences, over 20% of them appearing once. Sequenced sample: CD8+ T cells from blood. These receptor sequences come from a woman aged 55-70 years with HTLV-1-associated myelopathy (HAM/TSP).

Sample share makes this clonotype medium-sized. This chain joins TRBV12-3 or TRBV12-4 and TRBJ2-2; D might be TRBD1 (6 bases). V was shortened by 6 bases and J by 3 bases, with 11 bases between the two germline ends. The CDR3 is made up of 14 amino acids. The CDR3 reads CASRRQVYTGELFF. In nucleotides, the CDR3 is TGTGCCAGCAGGAGACAGGTTTACACCGGGGAGCTGTTTTTT.

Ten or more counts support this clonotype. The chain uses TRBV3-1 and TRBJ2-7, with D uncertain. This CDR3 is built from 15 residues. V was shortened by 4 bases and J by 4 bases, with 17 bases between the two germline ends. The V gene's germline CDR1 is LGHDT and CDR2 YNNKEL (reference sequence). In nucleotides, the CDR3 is TGTGCCAGCAGCCGGAAGTCGCCGGGCTTGTACGAGCAGTACTTC. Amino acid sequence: CASSRKSPGLYEQYF.

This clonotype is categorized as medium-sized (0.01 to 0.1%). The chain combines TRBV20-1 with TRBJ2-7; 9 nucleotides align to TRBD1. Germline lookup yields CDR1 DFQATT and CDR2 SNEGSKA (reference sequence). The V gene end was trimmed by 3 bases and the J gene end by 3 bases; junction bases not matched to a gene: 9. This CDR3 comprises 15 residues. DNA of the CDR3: TGCAGTGCTAGGGGTCTGACAGGGGGGGACTACGAGCAGTACTTC. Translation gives CSARGLTGGDYEQYF.

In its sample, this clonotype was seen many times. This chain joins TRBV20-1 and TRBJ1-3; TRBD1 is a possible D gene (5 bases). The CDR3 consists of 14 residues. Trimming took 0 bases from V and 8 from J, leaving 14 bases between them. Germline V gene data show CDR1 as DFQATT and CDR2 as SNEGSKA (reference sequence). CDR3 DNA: TGCAGTGCTAGAGATCGGTTGGGGGATTACACCATATATTTT. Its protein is CSARDRLGDYTIYF.

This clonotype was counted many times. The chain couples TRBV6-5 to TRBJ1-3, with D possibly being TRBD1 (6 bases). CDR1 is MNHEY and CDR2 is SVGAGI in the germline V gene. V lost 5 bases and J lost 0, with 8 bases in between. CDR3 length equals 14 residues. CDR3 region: CASSQGSSGNTIYF. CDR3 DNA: TGTGCCAGCAGTCAGGGGAGCTCTGGAAACACCATATATTTT.

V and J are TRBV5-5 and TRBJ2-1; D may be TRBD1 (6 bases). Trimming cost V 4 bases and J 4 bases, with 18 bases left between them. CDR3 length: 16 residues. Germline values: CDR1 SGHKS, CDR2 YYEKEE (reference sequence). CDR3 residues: CASSPSQGTGYNEQFF. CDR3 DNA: TGTGCCAGCAGCCCATCCCAGGGGACGGGGTACAATGAGCAGTTCTTC.

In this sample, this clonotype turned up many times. The CDR3 loop reads CSARGGYWSDYGYTF. In nucleotides, the CDR3 is TGCAGTGCTAGAGGGGGGTACTGGTCGGACTATGGCTACACCTTC. The chain recombines TRBV20-1 with TRBJ1-2; a possible D gene is TRBD1 (5 bases). Trimming cost V 1 base and J 3 bases, with 15 bases left between them. The germline V gene has CDR1 DFQATT and CDR2 SNEGSKA (reference sequence). This CDR3 is built from 15 residues.

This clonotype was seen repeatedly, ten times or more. As DNA, the CDR3 is TGTGCCAGCAGCCCGGGACGTTCAGAGTCTTTCTTT. This translates into CASSPGRSESFF. The rearrangement links TRBV12-3 or TRBV12-4 to TRBJ1-1; tentatively, D is TRBD1 (5 bases). The V end lost 6 bases, the J end lost 12 bases, and 17 bases lay between the germline ends. There are 12 residues in the CDR3.

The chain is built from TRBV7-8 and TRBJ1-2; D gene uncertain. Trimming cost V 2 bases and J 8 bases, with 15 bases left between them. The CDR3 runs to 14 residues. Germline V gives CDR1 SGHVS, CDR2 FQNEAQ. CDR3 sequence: CASSLSLAFDGYTF. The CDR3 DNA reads TGTGCCAGCAGCTTAAGTTTGGCATTCGACGGCTACACCTTC.

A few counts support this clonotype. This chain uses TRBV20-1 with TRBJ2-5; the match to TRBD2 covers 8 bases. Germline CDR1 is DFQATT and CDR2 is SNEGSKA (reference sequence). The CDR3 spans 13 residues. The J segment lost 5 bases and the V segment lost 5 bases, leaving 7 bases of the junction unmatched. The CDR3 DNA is TGCAGTGCTGGCCTCGGGGGGGCGGAGACCCAGTACTTC. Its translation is CSAGLGGAETQYF.

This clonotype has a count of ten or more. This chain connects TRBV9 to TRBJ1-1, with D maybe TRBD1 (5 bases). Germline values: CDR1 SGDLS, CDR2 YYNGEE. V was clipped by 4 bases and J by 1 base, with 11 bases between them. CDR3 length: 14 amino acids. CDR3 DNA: TGTGCCAGCAGCACTTCAACAGGGAACACTGAAGCTTTCTTT. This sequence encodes CASSTSTGNTEAFF. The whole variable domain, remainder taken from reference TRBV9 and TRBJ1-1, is DSGVTQTPKHLITATGQRVTLRCSPRSGDLSVYWYQQSLDQGLQFLIQYYNGEERAKGNILERFSAQQFPDLHSELNLSSLELGDSALYFCASSTSTGNTEAFFGQGTRLTVV.

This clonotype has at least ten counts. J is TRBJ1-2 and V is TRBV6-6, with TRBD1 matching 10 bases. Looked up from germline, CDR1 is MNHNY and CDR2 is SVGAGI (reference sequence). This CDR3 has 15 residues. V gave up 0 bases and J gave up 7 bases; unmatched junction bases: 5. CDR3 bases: TGTGCCAGCAGTTACTCAGGGACAGGGGAGGCTGGCTACACCTTC. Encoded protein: CASSYSGTGEAGYTF.

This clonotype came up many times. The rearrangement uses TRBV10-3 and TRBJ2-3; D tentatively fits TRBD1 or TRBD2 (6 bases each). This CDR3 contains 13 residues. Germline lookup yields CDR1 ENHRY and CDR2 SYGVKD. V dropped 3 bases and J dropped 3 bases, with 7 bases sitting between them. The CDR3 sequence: CAISEGGTDTQYF. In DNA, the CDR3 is TGTGCCATCAGTGAAGGGGGGACAGATACGCAGTATTTT.

CDR3 sequence (DNA): TGTGCCATCAAGGACTTAGAGACCCAGTACTTC. Translated, it gives CAIKDLETQYF. V is TRBV10-3 and J is TRBJ2-5; weak D call: TRBD2 (5 bases). Deletions cut 7 bases from V and 4 bases from J, with 7 bases between. CDR1 is ENHRY, CDR2 SYGVKD, per germline. This CDR3 has 11 residues.

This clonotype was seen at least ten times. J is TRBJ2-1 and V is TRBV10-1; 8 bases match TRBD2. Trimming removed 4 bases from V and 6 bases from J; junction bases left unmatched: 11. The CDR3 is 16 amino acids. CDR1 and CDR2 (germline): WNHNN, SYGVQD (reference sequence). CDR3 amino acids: CASSAGLGGAANEQFF. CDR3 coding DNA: TGCGCCAGCAGTGCTGGCCTCGGGGGGGCGGCCAATGAGCAGTTCTTC.

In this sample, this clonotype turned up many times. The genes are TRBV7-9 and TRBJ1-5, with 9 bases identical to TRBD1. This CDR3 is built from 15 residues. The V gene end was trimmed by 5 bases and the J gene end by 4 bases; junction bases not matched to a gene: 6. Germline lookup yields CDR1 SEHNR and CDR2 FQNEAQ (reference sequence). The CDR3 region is CASSNTGGVNQPQHF. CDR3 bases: TGTGCCAGCAGCAATACAGGGGGCGTAAATCAGCCCCAGCATTTT.

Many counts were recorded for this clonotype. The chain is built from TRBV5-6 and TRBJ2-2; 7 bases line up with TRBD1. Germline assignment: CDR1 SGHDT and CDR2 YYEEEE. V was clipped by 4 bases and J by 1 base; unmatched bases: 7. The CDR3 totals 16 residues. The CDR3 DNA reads TGTGCCAGCAGCACCGTGGGACAGTTGAACACCGGGGAGCTGTTTTTT. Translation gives CASSTVGQLNTGELFF. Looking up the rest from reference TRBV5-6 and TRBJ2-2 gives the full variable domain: DAGVTQSPTHLIKTRGQQVTLRCSPKSGHDTVSWYQQALGQGPQFIFQYYEEEERQRGNFPDRFSGHQFPNYSSELNVNALLLGDSALYLCASSTVGQLNTGELFFGEGSRLTVL.

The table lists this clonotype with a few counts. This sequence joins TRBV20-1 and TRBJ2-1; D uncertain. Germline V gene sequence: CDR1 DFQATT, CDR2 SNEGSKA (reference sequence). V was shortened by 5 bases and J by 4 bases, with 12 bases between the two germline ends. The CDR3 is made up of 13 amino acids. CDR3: CSAGLGPYNEQFF. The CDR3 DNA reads TGCAGTGCTGGCCTCGGGCCATACAATGAGCAGTTCTTC.

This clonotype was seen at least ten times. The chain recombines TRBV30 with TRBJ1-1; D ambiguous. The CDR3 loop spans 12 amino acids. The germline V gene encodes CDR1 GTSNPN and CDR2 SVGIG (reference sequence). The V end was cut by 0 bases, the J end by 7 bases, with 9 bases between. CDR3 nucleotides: TGTGCCTGGAGTGTATCGGTCGTTGAAGCTTTCTTT. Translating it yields CAWSVSVVEAFF.

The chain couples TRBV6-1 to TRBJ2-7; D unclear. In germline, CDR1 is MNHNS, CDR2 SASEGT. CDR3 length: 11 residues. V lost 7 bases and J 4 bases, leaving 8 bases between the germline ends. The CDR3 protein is CASTSTYEQYF. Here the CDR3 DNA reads TGTGCCAGCACCTCCACATACGAGCAGTACTTC.

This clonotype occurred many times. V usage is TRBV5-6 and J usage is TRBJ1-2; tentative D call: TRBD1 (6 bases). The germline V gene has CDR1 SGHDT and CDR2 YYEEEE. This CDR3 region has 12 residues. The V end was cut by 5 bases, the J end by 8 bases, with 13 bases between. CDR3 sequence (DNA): TGTGCCAGCAGACAGGGCTTTAGCGGCTACACCTTC. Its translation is CASRQGFSGYTF.

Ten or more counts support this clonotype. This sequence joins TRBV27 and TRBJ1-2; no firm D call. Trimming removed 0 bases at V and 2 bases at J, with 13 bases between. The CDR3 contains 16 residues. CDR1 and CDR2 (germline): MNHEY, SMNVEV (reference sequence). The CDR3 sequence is CASSLSGWEKNYGYTF. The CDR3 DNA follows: TGTGCCAGCAGTTTATCTGGCTGGGAAAAAAACTATGGCTACACCTTC.

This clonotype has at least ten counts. This CDR3 is CASSWKRQGDEQYF. The CDR3 region has the DNA TGTGCCAGCAGCTGGAAGCGGCAGGGGGACGAGCAGTACTTC. The chain recombines TRBV7-8 with TRBJ2-7; 7 bases agree with TRBD1. The CDR3 runs to 14 residues. V trimming: 4 bases; J trimming: 5 bases; junction bases outside the gene matches: 8. The germline V gene encodes CDR1 SGHVS and CDR2 FQNEAQ.

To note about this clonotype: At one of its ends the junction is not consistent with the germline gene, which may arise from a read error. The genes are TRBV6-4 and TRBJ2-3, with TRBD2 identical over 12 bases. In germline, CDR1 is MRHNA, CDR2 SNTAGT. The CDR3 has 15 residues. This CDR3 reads CASSETSGSTDKQYF. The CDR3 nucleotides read TGTGCCAGCAGTGAGACTAGCGGGAGCACAGATAAGCAGTATTTT.

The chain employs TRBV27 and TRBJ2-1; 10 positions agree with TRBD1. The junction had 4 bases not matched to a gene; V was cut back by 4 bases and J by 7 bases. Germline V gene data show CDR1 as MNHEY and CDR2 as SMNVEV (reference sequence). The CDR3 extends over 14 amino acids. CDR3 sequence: CASSWDRGRNEQFF. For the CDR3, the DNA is TGTGCCAGCAGTTGGGACAGGGGTAGGAATGAGCAGTTCTTC.

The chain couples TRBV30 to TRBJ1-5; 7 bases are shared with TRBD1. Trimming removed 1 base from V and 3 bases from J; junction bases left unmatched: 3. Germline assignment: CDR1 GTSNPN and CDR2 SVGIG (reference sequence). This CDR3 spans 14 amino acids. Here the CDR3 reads CAWSGQGNNQPQHF. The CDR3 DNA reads TGTGCCTGGAGTGGACAGGGAAACAATCAGCCCCAGCATTTT.